This T cell receptor beta chain was recorded in a study of early T cells in non-severe SARS-CoV-2 infection. About the study: It was bulk RNA from unsorted whole blood that was sequenced, and the chains were unpaired. Overall study results and limits: The VDJdb matching leaned toward anti-spike CD8 responses and overlooked private and CD4 specificities.

This clonotype has at least ten counts. Its antigen is currently unknown. V lost 4 bases and J lost 0, with 4 bases in between. CDR1 is MDHEN, CDR2 SYDVKM, per germline. The CDR3 totals 13 residues. The TCR library protocol attached unique molecular identifiers to the individual cDNA molecules. TCRdb fed the 5' RACE reads into MiXCR, producing one record per CDR3 protein. The sample consists of around 31,000 distinct CDR3 sequences, less than 10% of them appearing once. The chain has TRBV28 and TRBJ1-5; D remains unclear. The sequencing input was whole blood. This receptor was identified in an adult who was a healthcare worker with PCR-confirmed SARS-CoV-2 infection or an uninfected control (not recorded which). CDR3 DNA: TGTGCCAGCAGTTCTGATAGCAATCAGCCCCAGCATTTT. Protein product: CASSSDSNQPQHF.